The 29 T cell receptor beta chains in this list originate from one sample, sequenced in a study of T cells in localized non-small cell lung cancer. Sequenced by immunoSEQ multiplex PCR; TCRdb stores in-frame clones only, minus some. The sample records about 52,000 clones, approximately 86% being singletons. Material: PBMCs, obtained before any cancer treatment. These receptors originate from a female donor with stage II lung adenocarcinoma.

This chain links TRBV19 with TRBJ1-5; D remains unclear. The CDR3 is 16 amino acids. The germline V gene encodes CDR1 LNHDA and CDR2 SQIVND (reference sequence). V lost 4 bases and J 4 bases, leaving 17 bases between the germline ends. CDR3 loop: CASSTGRTEINQPQHF. The CDR3 DNA reads TGTGCCAGTAGTACAGGTCGGACGGAGATAAATCAGCCCCAGCATTTT.

This chain uses TRBV9 with TRBJ2-7; tentative D call: TRBD1 (5 bases). Trimming shortened V by 5 bases and J by 1 base, and 13 bases separated the two germline ends. Germline V gene lookup returns CDR1 SGDLS and CDR2 YYNGEE. The CDR3 extends over 14 amino acids. CDR3 nucleotide sequence: TGTGCCAGCAGTCAGGACATTTCGTCCTACGAGCAGTACTTC. Translated, it gives CASSQDISSYEQYF.

This rearrangement joins TRBV6-1 to TRBJ1-2, with D tentatively TRBD1 (6 bases). The CDR3 contains 14 residues. Deletions cut 6 bases from V and 7 bases from J, with 18 bases between. Germline values: CDR1 MNHNS, CDR2 SASEGT. CDR3 sequence: CASRDRQSSGGYTF. Here the CDR3 DNA reads TGTGCCAGCAGAGACAGGCAGTCCTCAGGTGGCTACACCTTC.

The rearrangement joins TRBV7-2 to TRBJ2-1; D is tentatively TRBD1 or TRBD2 (5 bases each). The CDR3 is 15 amino acids. The V end lost 2 bases, the J end lost 4 bases, and 12 bases lay between the germline ends. The germline V gene has CDR1 SGHTA and CDR2 FQGNSA. CDR3 sequence (DNA): TGTGCCAGCAGCTTAAAGGGGCGCGGGTACAATGAGCAGTTCTTC. This translates into CASSLKGRGYNEQFF.

The chain recombines TRBV21-1 with TRBJ2-7. TRBV21-1 has pseudogene status. The CDR3 consists of 17 residues. The CDR3 is CASSKGRDYQESYEQYF. The CDR3 DNA is TGTGCCAGCAGCAAGGGGCGAGACTACCAAGAGTCCTACGAGCAGTACTTC.

The V gene is TRBV6-6, the J gene TRBJ1-2; no reliable D call. CDR1 is MNHNY and CDR2 is SVGAGI in the germline V gene (reference sequence). With 0 bases removed from V and 4 bases from J, the gap between germline ends came to 12 bases. The CDR3 is 15 amino acids. CDR3 loop: CASSYSGVKAYGYTF. The DNA of the CDR3 is TGTGCCAGCAGTTACTCTGGGGTGAAGGCCTATGGCTACACCTTC.

V and J are TRBV6-1 and TRBJ1-2; D ambiguous. V dropped 3 bases and J dropped 8 bases, with 16 bases sitting between them. Germline V CDR1 and CDR2: MNHNS, SASEGT. The CDR3 runs 14 residues. The CDR3 DNA reads TGTGCCAGCAGTGACCCCACGGCTATCTTCGGCTACACCTTC. This sequence encodes CASSDPTAIFGYTF.

The chain links TRBV7-9 to TRBJ2-5; D remains ambiguous. This CDR3 is 15 amino acids long. Germline lookup yields CDR1 SEHNR and CDR2 FQNEAQ (reference sequence). Deletions cut 2 bases from V and 1 base from J, with 11 bases between. This CDR3 reads CASSLILRSQETQYF. The CDR3 region has the DNA TGTGCCAGCAGCTTAATACTGAGGTCCCAAGAGACCCAGTACTTC. Together with reference TRBV7-9 and TRBJ2-5, the CDR3 gives the full variable domain: DTGVSQNPRHKITKRGQNVTFRCDPISEHNRLYWYRQTLGQGPEFLTYFQNEAQLEKSRLLSDRFSAERPKGSFSTLEIQRTEQGDSAMYLCASSLILRSQETQYFGPGTRLLVL.

The chain links TRBV4-2 to TRBJ2-1, with no clear D. V was pared by 0 bases and J by 7 bases, with 4 bases between. Germline CDR1 is LGHNA and CDR2 is YNFKEQ. The CDR3 contains 12 residues. The CDR3 region is CASSQDKNEQFF. DNA for the CDR3: TGTGCCAGCAGCCAAGATAAGAATGAGCAGTTCTTC.

The chain links TRBV27 to TRBJ1-1; TRBD1 matches at 8 bases. The CDR3 spans 16 residues. Trimming at V came to 5 bases and at J to 2 bases, leaving 10 bases not matched to a gene. Germline lookup yields CDR1 MNHEY and CDR2 SMNVEV (reference sequence). CDR3 region: CASSPYAGQVNTEAFF. The CDR3 DNA reads TGTGCCAGCAGTCCTTATGCGGGACAGGTAAACACTGAAGCTTTCTTT.

The chain employs TRBV7-6 and TRBJ1-1, with D unresolved. Germline CDR1 is SGHVS and CDR2 is FNYEAQ. This CDR3 is built from 12 residues. V lost 4 bases, J lost 2 bases, and 5 bases lay in between. CDR3 coding DNA: TGTGCCAGCAGCTGGGGTAACACTGAAGCTTTCTTT. Its protein product is CASSWGNTEAFF.

The V gene is TRBV7-9, the J gene TRBJ2-7; no definite D call. The CDR3 runs to 12 residues. Between the trimmed V and J ends, which lost 2 bases and 1 base, there was a span of 3 bases. Germline CDR1 and CDR2: SEHNR and FQNEAQ (reference sequence). The CDR3: CASSLRSYEQYF. The CDR3 DNA reads as TGTGCCAGCAGCTTACGGTCCTACGAGCAGTACTTC.

CDR3 nucleotide sequence: TGTGCCAGCGGGACTAGCGGGGCAGATACGCAGTATTTT. It specifies CASGTSGADTQYF. The genes are TRBV19 and TRBJ2-3, with 13 positions matching TRBD2. The germline V gene has CDR1 LNHDA and CDR2 SQIVND (reference sequence). V dropped 9 bases and J dropped 4; count of bases not matched to a gene: 1. The CDR3 loop spans 13 amino acids. Supplemented by reference TRBV19 and TRBJ2-3, the full variable domain reads DGGITQSPKYLFRKEGQNVTLSCEQNLNHDAMYWYRQDPGQGLRLIYYSQIVNDFQKGDIAEGYSVSREKKESFPLTVTSAQKNPTAFYLCASGTSGADTQYFGPGTRLTVL.

The rearrangement joins TRBV6-1 to TRBJ2-1, with D maybe TRBD2 (7 bases). The germline V gene has CDR1 MNHNS and CDR2 SASEGT. Trimming stripped 5 bases from V and 7 bases from J, with 18 bases between. The CDR3 totals 15 residues. CDR3 in amino acids: CASSSAGAPRNEQFF. In DNA form, the CDR3 reads TGTGCCAGCAGTTCCGCGGGGGCTCCGAGGAATGAGCAGTTCTTC.

The rearrangement uses TRBV5-5 and TRBJ1-5; D is unclear. Trimming removed 0 bases at V and 1 base at J, with 5 bases between. The length of the CDR3 is 14 residues. Per germline, CDR1 SGHKS and CDR2 YYEKEE (reference sequence). As DNA, the CDR3 is TGTGCCAGCAGCTTGGATGTGAGCAATCAGCCCCAGCATTTT. Amino acid sequence: CASSLDVSNQPQHF. Full variable domain (missing parts from reference TRBV5-5 and TRBJ1-5): DAGVTQSPTHLIKTRGQQVTLRCSPISGHKSVSWYQQVLGQGPQFIFQYYEKEERGRGNFPDRFSARQFPNYSSELNVNALLLGDSALYLCASSLDVSNQPQHFGDGTRLSIL.

This clone was detected a few times. An end of the junction differs from the germline gene, which may be a read error. The chain joins TRBV5-3 to TRBJ2-1; TRBD1 matches at 8 bases. TRBV5-3 is assigned to the ORF class and has an uncertain function. The CDR3 length is 15 residues. The CDR3 region is CASSLEVTGGNEQFF. DNA for the CDR3: TGTGCCAGCAGCTTAGAAGTTACAGGGGGCAATGAGCAGTTCTTC.

The gene calls are TRBV2 and TRBJ2-7, with D possibly TRBD2 on 5 matching bases. This CDR3 is built from 14 residues. Germline CDR1 is SNHLY and CDR2 is FYNNEI. V gave up 3 bases and J gave up 1 base, with 10 bases separating them. The CDR3 loop is CASSEFRGSYEQYF. The CDR3 DNA sequence: TGTGCCAGCAGTGAGTTTCGGGGTTCCTACGAGCAGTACTTC.

The chain combines TRBV7-2 with TRBJ1-5; perhaps TRBD1 as D (6 bases). The CDR3 spans 16 residues. The ends were cut back, 1 base at V and 7 bases at J, with 17 bases in the middle. The germline CDR1 and CDR2 sequences are SGHTA and FQGNSA. DNA for the CDR3: TGTGCCAGCAGCTTAGAGGCGGGGGCGATATCCCAGCCCCAGCATTTT. Translated, it gives CASSLEAGAISQPQHF.

The chain uses TRBV13 and TRBJ1-2, with D possibly TRBD1 on 5 matching bases. The germline V and J ends were trimmed by 6 bases and 5 bases, with 19 bases remaining between them. Germline CDR1 is PRHDT and CDR2 is FYEKMQ (reference sequence). This CDR3 is 15 amino acids long. CDR3 in DNA: TGTGCCAGCAGTTCCCGGGAGGGACGATGGTATGGCTACACCTTC. It is translated as CASSSREGRWYGYTF.

V usage is TRBV19 and J usage is TRBJ2-5, with D unclear. V lost 3 bases to trimming and J lost 2 bases, with 7 bases between them. Germline V gives CDR1 LNHDA, CDR2 SQIVND (reference sequence). This CDR3 region has 13 residues. The CDR3 loop reads CASSIRQQETQYF. The DNA for the CDR3 is TGTGCCAGTAGTATTAGGCAGCAAGAGACCCAGTACTTC.

The chain has TRBV5-4 and TRBJ2-5; 12 bases map to TRBD2. The CDR3 spans 14 residues. From germline, CDR1 is SGHNT and CDR2 YYREEE (reference sequence). The V gene end was trimmed by 5 bases and the J gene end by 4 bases; junction bases not matched to a gene: 3. CDR3: CASSLAGGLETQYF. Written as DNA, the CDR3 is TGTGCCAGCAGTCTAGCGGGGGGGCTAGAGACCCAGTACTTC.

The rearrangement uses TRBV2 and TRBJ1-2; D is possibly TRBD1 (5 bases). The CDR3 is 12 residues long. The V end was cut by 6 bases, the J end by 3 bases, with 8 bases between. Germline V gene lookup returns CDR1 SNHLY and CDR2 FYNNEI. In nucleotides, the CDR3 is TGTGCCAGCAGCCTCAGGGACTATGGCTACACCTTC. Translation gives CASSLRDYGYTF.

The J gene is TRBJ1-1, the V gene TRBV13; D is ambiguous. In germline, CDR1 is PRHDT, CDR2 FYEKMQ (reference sequence). V lost 5 bases to trimming and J lost 5 bases, with 12 bases between them. This CDR3 has 13 residues. The CDR3 DNA reads as TGTGCCAGCAGCCCGAGAGGTGAGACTGAAGCTTTCTTT. This gives the protein CASSPRGETEAFF.

This chain connects TRBV7-9 to TRBJ2-5, with 9 bases fitting TRBD2. J was trimmed by 4 bases and V by 7 bases; bases with no gene match: 7. In germline, CDR1 is SEHNR, CDR2 FQNEAQ (reference sequence). The CDR3 runs to 14 residues. The CDR3 DNA follows: TGTGCCAGCAAAGCGGGGGGCGGAGGAGAGACCCAGTACTTC. It specifies CASKAGGGGETQYF. The complete variable domain, with remaining parts taken from reference TRBV7-9 and TRBJ2-5, reads DTGVSQNPRHKITKRGQNVTFRCDPISEHNRLYWYRQTLGQGPEFLTYFQNEAQLEKSRLLSDRFSAERPKGSFSTLEIQRTEQGDSAMYLCASKAGGGGETQYFGPGTRLLVL.

V is TRBV30 and J is TRBJ1-2, with no clear D. This CDR3 contains 12 residues. V was trimmed by 5 bases and J by 2 bases, leaving 9 bases between them. Germline V CDR1 and CDR2: GTSNPN, SVGIG (reference sequence). This CDR3 reads CAWGIGNYGYTF. In DNA, the CDR3 is TGTGCCTGGGGGATAGGGAACTATGGCTACACCTTC.

This chain connects TRBV19 to TRBJ2-2, with TRBD1 matching over 8 bases. The trim removed 6 bases at V and 5 bases at J, leaving 14 bases unmatched. Germline V gene lookup returns CDR1 LNHDA and CDR2 SQIVND (reference sequence). This CDR3 is 17 amino acids long. This CDR3 reads CASRGDWGQDGTGELFF. The CDR3 DNA sequence: TGTGCCAGTAGAGGGGACTGGGGACAGGATGGAACCGGGGAGCTGTTTTTT.

The gene calls are TRBV30 and TRBJ1-5, with 7 bases aligning to TRBD1. V lost 7 bases to trimming and J lost 3 bases; unmatched junction nucleotides: 6. Germline CDR1 reads GTSNPN; CDR2 reads SVGIG (reference sequence). The CDR3 sequence is 13 residues long. CDR3 residues: CAYRTGLNQPQHF. Written as DNA, the CDR3 is TGTGCCTACCGGACAGGTCTCAATCAGCCCCAGCATTTT.

About this clone: Mismatch with germline at one junction end may stem from a read error. This chain uses TRBV27 with TRBJ1-1; TRBD1 matches 9 bases. The CDR3 contains 11 residues. Germline loops: CDR1 MNHEY, CDR2 SMNVEV (reference sequence). For the CDR3, the DNA is TGTGCCAGCAGTTACGGACAGGGGACCGTATTT. Its translation: CASSYGQGTVF.

CDR3 in DNA: TGTGCCTGGAGGGGTCTCGGTGGTAATCAGCCCCAGCATTTT. Translating gives CAWRGLGGNQPQHF. This chain links TRBV30 with TRBJ1-5; D call uncertain. Germline assignment: CDR1 GTSNPN and CDR2 SVGIG (reference sequence). CDR3 length equals 14 residues. V was trimmed by 3 bases and J by 4 bases, leaving 13 bases between them.